Listed below are T cell receptor beta chains from one sample, sequenced in a study of CD8 T cells in ankylosing spondylitis. Each CDR3 protein gets one entry after TCRdb re-called the 5' RACE reads with MiXCR. The data hold about 200,000 distinct CDR3 sequences, with 9.5% to 15% observed a single time. The sequencing sample was made of blood, either unsorted or a sorted T cell fraction (not recorded which). The receptors derive from a male donor with ankylosing spondylitis or in good health (not recorded which). The CDR3 runs from the conserved cysteine through the conserved F or W. D genes are given only for firm matches. Size is stated for part of the rows, as once, few or many counts, or as a class when the clone is expanded.

CDR3 DNA | CDR3 protein | D gene | J gene | clone size | V gene
TGCAGTGCTAGAGATCCCTTGCACTCCTACGAGCAGTACTTC | CSARDPLHSYEQYF | NA | TRBJ2-7 | many | TRBV20-1
TGCAGTGCGAGGTTAGGGACTAGCGGATACACCGGGGAGCTGTTTTTT | CSARLGTSGYTGELFF | TRBD2 | TRBJ2-2 | few | TRBV20-1
TGTGCCAGCAAATCGGTCTACGAGCAGTACTTC | CASKSVYEQYF | NA | TRBJ2-7 | NA | TRBV27
TGCAGCGTTGAAGATTGGAGAGAAATGAACACTGAAGCTTTCTTT | CSVEDWREMNTEAFF | NA | TRBJ1-1 | many | TRBV29-1
TGCGCCAGCAGCCCTATACTAGCGGCCTCGAACACCGGGGAGCTGTTTTTT | CASSPILAASNTGELFF | TRBD2 | TRBJ2-2 | many | TRBV4-1
TGTGCCAGCAGGACAGGGCCTCTCGAGCAGTACTTC | CASRTGPLEQYF | TRBD1 | TRBJ2-7 | many | TRBV12-3/TRBV12-4
TGTGCCAGCAGTCTGCTCCGGGGACGGAACAATGAGCAGTTCTTC | CASSLLRGRNNEQFF | NA | TRBJ2-1 | NA | TRBV11-1
TGTGCCAGCATCCTCCGGGACGGAGGACGGGGTGGCTACACCTTC | CASILRDGGRGGYTF | NA | TRBJ1-2 | NA | TRBV6-1
TGCGCCAGCAGTGGTGTCGGGGGGGCTGGTGATACGCAGTATTTT | CASSGVGGAGDTQYF | TRBD2 | TRBJ2-3 | NA | TRBV10-2
TGCAGTGCTAGAGACCCCCTAGCGGGAGGGCAGAATGAGCAGTTCTTC | CSARDPLAGGQNEQFF | TRBD2 | TRBJ2-1 | many | TRBV20-1
TGCAGTGCTAGAAGGTCGGATACCTACGAGCAGTACTTC | CSARRSDTYEQYF | NA | TRBJ2-7 | NA | TRBV20-1
TGTGCCAGCAGCCTCTTCTCCGGGACAGCCTATGGCTACACCTTC | CASSLFSGTAYGYTF | TRBD1 | TRBJ1-2 | NA | TRBV14
TGTGCCAGCAGTGCCGCTATAGCGGGAGGCCCCCCTGGCGAGCAGTACTTC | CASSAAIAGGPPGEQYF | TRBD2 | TRBJ2-7 | NA | TRBV2
TGTGCCAGCAGCGTAGAGCCCCAGTCTAGCGAGCAGTTCTTC | CASSVEPQSSEQFF | NA | TRBJ2-1 | NA | TRBV9
TGTGCCAGCGAACCTTCCTCTACAGGGGGCTATGGCTACACCTTC | CASEPSSTGGYGYTF | TRBD1 | TRBJ1-2 | few | TRBV25-1
TGTGCCAGCAGCTCCCGACCTCCGGGACTGATATCCTACGAGCAGTACTTC | CASSSRPPGLISYEQYF | NA | TRBJ2-7 | many | TRBV7-6
TGCGCCAGCAGCTTGGTCCCCCTCAAGGACAGGGCTCAAGAGACCCAGTACTTC | CASSLVPLKDRAQETQYF | TRBD1 | TRBJ2-5 | NA | TRBV5-1
TGTGCCAGCAGCATAGAACCAGACAGGGGGCAGAATGAAGCTTTCTTT | CASSIEPDRGQNEAFF | TRBD1 | TRBJ1-1 | few | TRBV9
TGCAGTGCGCGCTCCTACAATGAGCAGTTCTTC | CSARSYNEQFF | NA | TRBJ2-1 | medium-sized | TRBV20-1
TGTGCCAGCAGTTTATGGGCAGGGAGAACAGATACGCAGTATTTT | CASSLWAGRTDTQYF | NA | TRBJ2-3 | NA | TRBV27
TGTGCCAGTAGTATAGATGGTCCTCGGGTTACTGGAACCCCCCGCTACAATGAGCAGTTCTTC | CASSIDGPRVTGTPRYNEQFF | NA | TRBJ2-1 | NA | TRBV19
TGTGCCAGCAGCCAAGATTTGTCGGGTGGGGCCTACGAGCAGTACTTC | CASSQDLSGGAYEQYF | NA | TRBJ2-7 | few | TRBV14
TGCAGCGTTGAACTAGCGGGAGGCCATTATGAGCAGTTCTTC | CSVELAGGHYEQFF | TRBD2 | TRBJ2-1 | few | TRBV29-1
TGTGCCAGCAGTTTCGGGACTCTAAATGAGCAGTTCTTC | CASSFGTLNEQFF | NA | TRBJ2-1 | many | TRBV12-3/TRBV12-4
TGCAGCGTTGAATCCGGGGAGCAGGGGCCCTACACCGGGGAGCTGTTTTTT | CSVESGEQGPYTGELFF | NA | TRBJ2-2 | many | TRBV29-1
TGTGCCAGCAGCCCGGAAAGAGCGGGAGGGCAGGACGAGCAGTACTTC | CASSPERAGGQDEQYF | TRBD2 | TRBJ2-7 | NA | TRBV7-9
TGTGCCAGCAGCGTAGACATAAACGGGAATGAGCAGTTCTTC | CASSVDINGNEQFF | NA | TRBJ2-1 | NA | TRBV9
TGTGCCACCAGCGCGGGAGAGAGTTCTAGCACAGATACGCAGTATTTT | CATSAGESSSTDTQYF | TRBD2 | TRBJ2-3 | few | TRBV15
TGTGCCAGCAGTACCGGGACTAGCGCACAAGAGACCCAGTACTTC | CASSTGTSAQETQYF | TRBD2 | TRBJ2-5 | few | TRBV6-1
TGCGCCAGCACTGGACAGGGCTACTACAATGAGCAGTTCTTC | CASTGQGYYNEQFF | TRBD1 | TRBJ2-1 | NA | TRBV10-2
TGCGCCAGCAGCCTTCAGACAGGGAGTGTGGAGCAGTACTTC | CASSLQTGSVEQYF | TRBD1 | TRBJ2-7 | few | TRBV4-1
TGTGCCAGCAGCTCGACACTCATCTACGAGCAGTACTTC | CASSSTLIYEQYF | NA | TRBJ2-7 | few | TRBV7-8
TGTGCCAGCAGGATAGGAAAGAACACTGAAGCTTTCTTT | CASRIGKNTEAFF | NA | TRBJ1-1 | NA | TRBV5-6
TGTGCCAGCAGCTGGGAGTCCCAAGGGAGCCACGAGCAGTACTTC | CASSWESQGSHEQYF | NA | TRBJ2-7 | few | TRBV7-9
TGTGCCAGCAGTTGGATCTATGGCTACACCTTC | CASSWIYGYTF | NA | TRBJ1-2 | few | TRBV3-1
TGTGCCAGCAGCCAGACTAGCGGGCCAACCTACGAGCAGTACTTC | CASSQTSGPTYEQYF | TRBD2 | TRBJ2-7 | NA | TRBV11-2
TGTGCCAGCAGTTCCCATGGGCCTGATTTGACCTTC | CASSSHGPDLTF | NA | TRBJ1-2 | NA | TRBV6-5
TGCGCCAGCAGCTCCTGGGGGGGTCCTGAAGCTTTCTTT | CASSSWGGPEAFF | NA | TRBJ1-1 | NA | TRBV4-1
TGTGCCTGGAGCCTAGCGGGCCCGTCTGTCTATGAGCAGTTCTTC | CAWSLAGPSVYEQFF | TRBD2 | TRBJ2-1 | many | TRBV30
TGTGCCAGCATGGAGCCCCTGGGAGCTTTCTTT | CASMEPLGAFF | NA | TRBJ1-1 | NA | TRBV7-2
TGTGCCAGCAGCCCGGAGGCTGACGGCTACTACGAGCAGTACTTC | CASSPEADGYYEQYF | NA | TRBJ2-7 | NA | TRBV7-9
TGCAGCGTTGACGAAGGGGAGGGAATCTATGGCTACACCTTC | CSVDEGEGIYGYTF | NA | TRBJ1-2 | medium-sized | TRBV29-1
TGTGCCAGCAGACCCAGGCTCGGCTTCTGCTACACCTTC | CASRPRLGFCYTF | NA | TRBJ1-2 | NA | TRBV5-8
TGCGCCAGCAGCTTGGGAAACAGGGATAGCTCCTACGAGCAGTACTTC | CASSLGNRDSSYEQYF | NA | TRBJ2-7 | few | TRBV5-1
TGTGCCAGCAGCTCAATGGGGACAGGGAATATGGCTTTCTTT | CASSSMGTGNMAFF | TRBD1 | TRBJ1-1 | few | TRBV9
TGTGCCAGCAGTCCTATTTTTCAGCCCCAGCATTTT | CASSPIFQPQHF | NA | TRBJ1-5 | many | TRBV12-3/TRBV12-4
TGTGCCAGCAGCCCATCCTCCTTGAATGAGCAGTTCTTC | CASSPSSLNEQFF | NA | TRBJ2-1 | few | TRBV11-2
TGTGCCAGCAGCCAGCAGGACTCGGGTCACGAGCAGTACTTC | CASSQQDSGHEQYF | NA | TRBJ2-7 | NA | TRBV7-9